This TCR beta chain was sequenced during a study of type 1 regulatory T cells (dated by TCRdb to the early 2020s). For the study in its entirety: An in vitro protocol by which a Tr1-enriched, alloantigen-specific CD4 T cell product named T-allo10 was generated was characterized in the study. T-allo10 was being tested clinically in patients with hematological malignancies who were undergoing allogeneic hematopoietic stem cell transplantation.

To note about this clonotype: It has no known antigen specificity. Possible read error: a much larger clone is one base away.

Sequencer: Illumina MiSeq. Through fastp at Q25 and MiXCR, TCRdb rebuilt clones from the public reads, retaining in-frame beta chains. Entries that share a CDR3 protein sequence are merged under the most common genes and DNA. The sample table holds approximately 97,000 distinct CDR3 sequences, of which roughly 28% were seen once. The top ten constitute about 2.4% of the sample. The CDR3 runs 14 residues from the cysteine to the phenylalanine. The DNA shown is the 42-base CDR3, in frame from base 1. The rearrangement combines TRBV12-3 or TRBV12-4 with TRBJ2-2; the D gene cannot be resolved reliably. The sequence came from a human donor in good health. Material for sequencing was CD4+ T cells, either the whole sample or a sorted fraction (not recorded which). The DNA reads as follows: TGTGCCAGCAGGGAAAGTCCGAACACCCGGGAGCTGTTTTTT. Translated, it reads CASRESPNTRELFF.